Sequencing of this T cell receptor (beta chain) was carried out in a study of blood T cell repertoires in COVID-19. The CDR3 is 16 residues long. CDR1 is LNHDA, CDR2 SQIVND, per germline (reference sequence). After removal of 0 bases from V and 6 bases from J, the junction contained 8 bases not matched to a gene. Some clones are missing from TCRdb's copy, which holds only in-frame ones; the method was immunoSEQ multiplex PCR. The sample holds 72,000 or so clones, around nine tenths seen once. J is TRBJ2-1 and V is TRBV19, with 7 bases lining up with TRBD2. The receptor was derived from a woman in her sixties or seventies with acute or convalescent COVID-19. The specimen was peripheral blood. CDR3 in DNA: TGTGCCAGTAGTATAGACTTCAGCGGGGAGCGCAATGAGCAGTTCTTC. As protein: CASSIDFSGERNEQFF. Looking up the rest from reference TRBV19 and TRBJ2-1 gives the full variable domain: DGGITQSPKYLFRKEGQNVTLSCEQNLNHDAMYWYRQDPGQGLRLIYYSQIVNDFQKGDIAEGYSVSREKKESFPLTVTSAQKNPTAFYLCASSIDFSGERNEQFFGPGTRLTVL.